A selection of T cell receptor beta chains follows, all from one sample in a study of molecular identifiers for immune sequencing clone quantification. TCRdb called the PCR reads again in MiXCR, with one record for every CDR3 protein. The data contain nearly 650,000 distinct CDR3 sequences, roughly 25% of them singletons. Material for sequencing was naive CD8+ T cells from blood, with Jurkat cell RNA spiked in. These receptors all stem from a human donor in good health. Some libraries in this study had Jurkat cell RNA spiked in. Each CDR3 is given with its conserved first and last residue. Each record gives: CDR3 length, clone size, D gene, J gene, V gene, CDR3 protein, CDR3 DNA. D genes are given only for firm matches. Not all rows give a size; the values are once, few, many and, for expanded clones, a class.

CDR3 length: 14
clone size: .
D gene: .
J gene: TRBJ2-7
V gene: TRBV3-2
CDR3 protein: CASSPWTGVHEQYF
CDR3 DNA: TGTGCCAGCTCCCCCTGGACAGGGGTACACGAGCAGTACTTC

CDR3 length: 11
clone size: many
D gene: .
J gene: TRBJ2-3
V gene: TRBV20-1
CDR3 protein: CSAVATDTQYF
CDR3 DNA: TGCAGTGCCGTAGCCACAGATACGCAGTATTTT

CDR3 length: 13
clone size: once
D gene: .
J gene: TRBJ2-2
V gene: TRBV30
CDR3 protein: CATAAGNTGELFF
CDR3 DNA: TGTGCCACGGCGGCAGGGAACACCGGGGAGCTGTTTTTT

CDR3 length: 14
clone size: many
D gene: .
J gene: TRBJ1-3
V gene: TRBV20-1
CDR3 protein: CSAINWNSGNTIYF
CDR3 DNA: TGCAGTGCTATAAACTGGAACTCTGGAAACACCATATATTTT

CDR3 length: 15
clone size: many
D gene: TRBD1
J gene: TRBJ2-7
V gene: TRBV7-9
CDR3 protein: CASSLGQGSGYEQCF
CDR3 DNA: TGTGCCAGCAGCCTTGGACAGGGAAGTGGCTACGAGCAGTGCTTC

CDR3 length: 14
clone size: .
D gene: .
J gene: TRBJ1-5
V gene: TRBV12-3/TRBV12-4
CDR3 protein: CASSLVGSVQPQHF
CDR3 DNA: TGTGCCAGCAGTTTAGTGGGGAGCGTTCAGCCCCAGCATTTT

CDR3 length: 17
clone size: .
D gene: TRBD1
J gene: TRBJ1-1
V gene: TRBV27
CDR3 protein: CASSPRLNGTGTIAAFF
CDR3 DNA: TGTGCCAGCAGTCCTAGGTTAAATGGGACAGGAACGATTGCAGCTTTCTTT

CDR3 length: 15
clone size: .
D gene: TRBD2
J gene: TRBJ2-7
V gene: TRBV7-6
CDR3 protein: CASSTWTSGEYEQYF
CDR3 DNA: TGTGCCAGCAGCACATGGACTAGCGGGGAATACGAGCAGTACTTC

CDR3 length: 15
clone size: .
D gene: TRBD1
J gene: TRBJ2-1
V gene: TRBV11-2
CDR3 protein: CASSSYPQGASEQFF
CDR3 DNA: TGTGCCAGCAGCTCGTACCCACAGGGGGCGAGCGAGCAGTTCTTC

CDR3 length: 14
clone size: many
D gene: .
J gene: TRBJ2-7
V gene: TRBV5-5
CDR3 protein: CASTPLKGEYEQYF
CDR3 DNA: TGTGCCAGCACACCCCTTAAGGGGGAATACGAGCAGTACTTC

CDR3 length: 15
clone size: .
D gene: TRBD2
J gene: TRBJ2-3
V gene: TRBV28
CDR3 protein: CASSLLGLGGDTQYF
CDR3 DNA: TGTGCCAGCAGTTTACTGGGACTAGGCGGGGATACGCAGTATTTT

CDR3 length: 17
clone size: .
D gene: .
J gene: TRBJ1-5
V gene: TRBV28
CDR3 protein: CASRGAGRRDSNQPQHF
CDR3 DNA: TGTGCCAGCAGAGGAGCGGGACGGCGGGATAGCAATCAGCCCCAGCATTTT

CDR3 length: 12
clone size: many
D gene: TRBD2
J gene: TRBJ2-7
V gene: TRBV29-1
CDR3 protein: CSVEVLGGTKYF
CDR3 DNA: TGCAGCGTTGAAGTACTCGGCGGGACTAAGTACTTC

CDR3 length: 14
clone size: .
D gene: .
J gene: TRBJ1-1
V gene: TRBV11-1
CDR3 protein: CASSLVSGTPEAFF
CDR3 DNA: TGTGCCAGCAGCTTAGTATCGGGGACCCCTGAAGCTTTCTTT

CDR3 length: 20
clone size: few
D gene: TRBD1
J gene: TRBJ1-6
V gene: TRBV6-5
CDR3 protein: CASSEADRGLPSSYNSPLHF
CDR3 DNA: TGTGCCAGCAGTGAAGCCGACAGGGGGTTACCGAGCTCCTATAATTCACCCCTCCACTTT

CDR3 length: 14
clone size: many
D gene: .
J gene: TRBJ1-1
V gene: TRBV30
CDR3 protein: CARMEGSVTTEAFF
CDR3 DNA: TGTGCCCGGATGGAGGGGTCGGTTACTACTGAAGCTTTCTTT

CDR3 length: 15
clone size: .
D gene: .
J gene: TRBJ1-5
V gene: TRBV19
CDR3 protein: CASSIFPRADQPQHF
CDR3 DNA: TGTGCCAGTAGTATCTTCCCCCGGGCCGATCAGCCCCAGCATTTT

CDR3 length: 15
clone size: few
D gene: TRBD1
J gene: TRBJ1-1
V gene: TRBV5-1
CDR3 protein: CASSLVGQTNTEAFF
CDR3 DNA: TGCGCCAGCAGCTTGGTGGGACAGACGAACACTGAAGCTTTCTTT

CDR3 length: 17
clone size: few
D gene: TRBD1
J gene: TRBJ1-3
V gene: TRBV20-1
CDR3 protein: CSARGTGAVSSGNTIYF
CDR3 DNA: TGCAGTGCTAGGGGGACAGGGGCCGTGAGCTCTGGAAACACCATATATTTT

CDR3 length: 16
clone size: .
D gene: .
J gene: TRBJ1-1
V gene: TRBV27
CDR3 protein: CASSLTRTRLRQEAFF
CDR3 DNA: TGTGCCAGCAGTTTAACACGGACACGACTGAGACAGGAAGCTTTCTTT

CDR3 length: 17
clone size: many
D gene: .
J gene: TRBJ1-4
V gene: TRBV5-5
CDR3 protein: CASSPYRSRSEGEKLFF
CDR3 DNA: TGTGCCAGCAGCCCTTACAGGAGTAGGAGTGAGGGTGAAAAACTGTTTTTT

CDR3 length: 16
clone size: few
D gene: TRBD1
J gene: TRBJ1-6
V gene: TRBV27
CDR3 protein: CASSRSTGGFNSPLHF
CDR3 DNA: TGTGCCAGCAGTCGATCTACAGGGGGCTTTAATTCACCCCTCCACTTT

CDR3 length: 12
clone size: many
D gene: .
J gene: TRBJ2-3
V gene: TRBV6-7
CDR3 protein: CASSYSRVTQYF
CDR3 DNA: TGTGCCAGCAGCTATAGCAGAGTGACGCAGTATTTT

CDR3 length: 14
clone size: .
D gene: .
J gene: TRBJ1-1
V gene: TRBV7-9
CDR3 protein: CASSSATWDAEAFF
CDR3 DNA: TGTGCCAGCAGCTCAGCGACATGGGACGCTGAAGCTTTCTTT

CDR3 length: 12
clone size: .
D gene: .
J gene: TRBJ2-7
V gene: TRBV6-6
CDR3 protein: CASSYASDEQYF
CDR3 DNA: TGTGCCAGCAGTTACGCGTCAGACGAGCAGTACTTC

CDR3 length: 17
clone size: .
D gene: TRBD2
J gene: TRBJ2-2
V gene: TRBV4-3
CDR3 protein: CARSHTSGGVNTGELFF
CDR3 DNA: TGCGCCCGCAGCCATACTAGCGGGGGCGTGAACACCGGGGAGCTGTTTTTT

CDR3 length: 14
clone size: .
D gene: .
J gene: TRBJ2-3
V gene: TRBV4-1
CDR3 protein: CASSQDTSSSTQYF
CDR3 DNA: TGCGCCAGCAGCCAAGACACTTCATCAAGTACGCAGTATTTT

CDR3 length: 14
clone size: .
D gene: .
J gene: TRBJ2-7
V gene: TRBV7-9
CDR3 protein: CASSSDVGHYEQYF
CDR3 DNA: TGTGCCAGCAGCTCGGACGTAGGACACTACGAGCAGTACTTC

CDR3 length: 13
clone size: few
D gene: .
J gene: TRBJ2-2
V gene: TRBV3-1
CDR3 protein: CASSPIVRGELFF
CDR3 DNA: TGTGCCAGCAGCCCCATAGTCCGCGGGGAGCTGTTTTTT

CDR3 length: 14
clone size: many
D gene: .
J gene: TRBJ2-7
V gene: TRBV27
CDR3 protein: CASSTYGTHYEQYF
CDR3 DNA: TGTGCCAGCAGCACATACGGGACACACTACGAGCAGTACTTC

CDR3 length: 13
clone size: many
D gene: .
J gene: TRBJ2-3
V gene: TRBV7-6
CDR3 protein: CASSRDLTDTQYF
CDR3 DNA: TGTGCCAGCAGCAGGGACTTAACAGATACGCAGTATTTT

CDR3 length: 15
clone size: .
D gene: TRBD2
J gene: TRBJ2-3
V gene: TRBV9
CDR3 protein: CASSARGGLGDTQYF
CDR3 DNA: TGTGCCAGCAGCGCGCGGGGGGGCCTCGGAGATACGCAGTATTTT

CDR3 length: 13
clone size: .
D gene: .
J gene: TRBJ2-7
V gene: TRBV27
CDR3 protein: CATQRRPGYEQYF
CDR3 DNA: TGTGCCACCCAGCGGCGACCAGGATACGAGCAGTACTTC

CDR3 length: 14
clone size: many
D gene: .
J gene: TRBJ2-7
V gene: TRBV6-6
CDR3 protein: CASSYSSRGYEQYF
CDR3 DNA: TGTGCCAGCAGTTACTCGAGTAGGGGCTACGAGCAGTACTTC

CDR3 length: 13
clone size: many
D gene: .
J gene: TRBJ2-2
V gene: TRBV6-2/TRBV6-3
CDR3 protein: CASSMENTGELFF
CDR3 DNA: TGTGCCAGCAGTATGGAAAACACCGGGGAGCTGTTTTTT

CDR3 length: 15
clone size: .
D gene: .
J gene: TRBJ2-1
V gene: TRBV7-9
CDR3 protein: CASSPGDSFYNEQFF
CDR3 DNA: TGTGCCAGCAGCCCCGGGGACTCGTTCTACAATGAGCAGTTCTTC

CDR3 length: 15
clone size: .
D gene: .
J gene: TRBJ2-3
V gene: TRBV19
CDR3 protein: CARPNRGPSTDTQYF
CDR3 DNA: TGTGCCAGGCCCAATCGGGGGCCTAGCACAGATACGCAGTATTTT

CDR3 length: 18
clone size: many
D gene: .
J gene: TRBJ1-6
V gene: TRBV6-1
CDR3 protein: CASSEARTEGIYNSPLHF
CDR3 DNA: TGTGCCAGCAGTGAAGCTAGGACAGAGGGAATATATAATTCACCCCTCCACTTT

CDR3 length: 15
clone size: many
D gene: TRBD2
J gene: TRBJ2-5
V gene: TRBV28
CDR3 protein: CATQLQRDGQETQYF
CDR3 DNA: TGTGCCACTCAACTCCAGCGGGACGGACAAGAGACCCAGTACTTC

CDR3 length: 12
clone size: few
D gene: .
J gene: TRBJ1-1
V gene: TRBV28
CDR3 protein: CASSLTTGEAFF
CDR3 DNA: TGTGCCAGCAGTTTGACAACAGGGGAAGCTTTCTTT

CDR3 length: 14
clone size: many
D gene: .
J gene: TRBJ1-2
V gene: TRBV5-6
CDR3 protein: CASSSPERRYGYTF
CDR3 DNA: TGTGCCAGCAGCTCCCCAGAAAGGCGCTATGGCTACACCTTC

CDR3 length: 15
clone size: .
D gene: TRBD1
J gene: TRBJ2-7
V gene: TRBV12-3/TRBV12-4
CDR3 protein: CASSPRQGVPYEQYF
CDR3 DNA: TGTGCCAGCAGCCCGAGACAGGGGGTGCCCTACGAGCAGTACTTC

CDR3 length: 15
clone size: .
D gene: TRBD2
J gene: TRBJ2-3
V gene: TRBV7-6
CDR3 protein: CASSPGLAGWDTQYF
CDR3 DNA: TGTGCCAGCAGCCCGGGACTAGCGGGCTGGGATACGCAGTATTTT

CDR3 length: 14
clone size: many
D gene: TRBD1
J gene: TRBJ1-5
V gene: TRBV19
CDR3 protein: CASTEDRGNQPQHF
CDR3 DNA: TGTGCCAGTACCGAGGACAGGGGCAATCAGCCCCAGCATTTT

CDR3 length: 11
clone size: .
D gene: .
J gene: TRBJ1-1
V gene: TRBV30
CDR3 protein: CASTLNTETFF
CDR3 DNA: TGTGCCTCCACATTGAACACTGAAACTTTCTTT

CDR3 length: 15
clone size: .
D gene: .
J gene: TRBJ1-5
V gene: TRBV30
CDR3 protein: CAWSLGASRNQPQHF
CDR3 DNA: TGTGCCTGGAGTCTCGGCGCCAGCCGCAATCAGCCCCAGCATTTT

CDR3 length: 12
clone size: many
D gene: TRBD1
J gene: TRBJ2-7
V gene: TRBV12-3/TRBV12-4
CDR3 protein: CASSRTGREQYF
CDR3 DNA: TGTGCCAGCAGTCGGACAGGGAGGGAGCAGTACTTC

CDR3 length: 15
clone size: many
D gene: TRBD1
J gene: TRBJ2-7
V gene: TRBV30
CDR3 protein: CAWSTTGDFFYEQYF
CDR3 DNA: TGTGCCTGGAGTACCACAGGGGATTTCTTTTACGAGCAGTACTTC

CDR3 length: 14
clone size: many
D gene: .
J gene: TRBJ2-3
V gene: TRBV13
CDR3 protein: CASSFGVSIDTQYF
CDR3 DNA: TGTGCCAGCAGCTTCGGAGTTAGCATAGATACGCAGTATTTT

CDR3 length: 13
clone size: few
D gene: .
J gene: TRBJ2-7
V gene: TRBV6-2/TRBV6-3
CDR3 protein: CASSWGKTYEQYF
CDR3 DNA: TGTGCCAGCAGTTGGGGGAAAACCTACGAGCAGTACTTC

CDR3 length: 17
clone size: .
D gene: .
J gene: TRBJ2-3
V gene: TRBV6-2/TRBV6-3
CDR3 protein: CASSFHYYGLSTDTQYF
CDR3 DNA: TGTGCCAGCAGTTTCCACTACTATGGCCTGTCGACAGATACGCAGTATTTT

CDR3 length: 12
clone size: once
D gene: TRBD1
J gene: TRBJ1-1
V gene: TRBV12-3/TRBV12-4
CDR3 protein: CASSGGTGEAFF
CDR3 DNA: TGTGCCAGCAGTGGTGGGACAGGGGAAGCTTTCTTT

CDR3 length: 15
clone size: .
D gene: .
J gene: TRBJ2-5
V gene: TRBV3-1
CDR3 protein: CASSQGDIISETQYF
CDR3 DNA: TGTGCCAGCAGCCAAGGGGACATTATTTCGGAGACCCAGTACTTC

CDR3 length: 14
clone size: many
D gene: .
J gene: TRBJ2-3
V gene: TRBV6-5
CDR3 protein: CASSPESEENTQYF
CDR3 DNA: TGTGCCAGCAGTCCGGAAAGTGAGGAAAATACGCAGTATTTT

CDR3 length: 15
clone size: many
D gene: TRBD1
J gene: TRBJ1-4
V gene: TRBV7-9
CDR3 protein: CASSSTDRVNEKLFF
CDR3 DNA: TGTGCCAGCAGTTCCACAGACAGGGTTAATGAAAAACTGTTTTTT

CDR3 length: 20
clone size: many
D gene: TRBD2
J gene: TRBJ2-3
V gene: TRBV6-2/TRBV6-3
CDR3 protein: CASSYSRRGLLAESTDTQYF
CDR3 DNA: TGTGCCAGCAGTTACAGCAGGAGGGGGTTACTAGCGGAGAGCACAGATACGCAGTATTTT

CDR3 length: 14
clone size: many
D gene: .
J gene: TRBJ2-5
V gene: TRBV15
CDR3 protein: CATSGGWMGETQYF
CDR3 DNA: TGTGCCACCAGCGGCGGTTGGATGGGGGAGACCCAGTACTTC